This T cell receptor beta chain emerged from a study of CD8+CD57+ T cells in acquired aplastic anemia. About the research overall: On average, sorted CD4+ and CD8+ cells gave roughly 3 ug of DNA.

The TCR beta profiling, which covered VDJ combination and CDR3 sequence, was carried out using genomic DNA as the template. Using its own MiXCR run on the reads, TCRdb lists one record per CDR3 protein. The sample includes roughly 180,000 distinct CDR3 sequences, 64% of them seen just once. To note about this clonotype: Its antigen is not known.

Whole-study findings and limits: Patients were compared with controls for CD8+ Simpson's diversity, and no significant difference emerged. Both patients and controls carried the same twenty-nine CD8+ CDR3 sequences.

The CDR3 covers 13 residues. The germline CDR1 and CDR2 sequences are SGHVS and FNYEAQ. Trimming took 2 bases from V and 6 from J, leaving 11 bases between them. The chain joins TRBV7-6 to TRBJ2-7; D is uncertain. The sample was sorted CD4+, CD8+, or CD8+CD57+ T cells (not recorded which) from PBMCs. The sequence was obtained from a human donor with severe aplastic anemia or a healthy control (not recorded which). For the CDR3, the DNA is TGTGCCAGCAGCTTATCGGCAGGTCTCGAGCAGTACTTC. It codes for CASSLSAGLEQYF.